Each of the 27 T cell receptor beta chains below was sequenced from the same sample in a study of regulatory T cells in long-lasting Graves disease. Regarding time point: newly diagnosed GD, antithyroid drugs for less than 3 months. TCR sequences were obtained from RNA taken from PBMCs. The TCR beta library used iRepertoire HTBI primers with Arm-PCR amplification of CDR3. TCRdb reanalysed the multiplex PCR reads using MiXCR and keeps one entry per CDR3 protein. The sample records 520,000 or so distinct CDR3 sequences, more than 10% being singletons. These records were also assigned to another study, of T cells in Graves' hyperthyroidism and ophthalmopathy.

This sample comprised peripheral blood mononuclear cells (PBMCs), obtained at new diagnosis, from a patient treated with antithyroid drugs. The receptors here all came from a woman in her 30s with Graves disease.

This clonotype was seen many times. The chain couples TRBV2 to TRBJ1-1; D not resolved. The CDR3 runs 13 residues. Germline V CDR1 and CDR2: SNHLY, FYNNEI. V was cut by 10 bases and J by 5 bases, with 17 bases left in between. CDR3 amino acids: CATSASSGTEAFF. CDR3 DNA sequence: TGTGCCACCTCAGCATCTTCGGGTACTGAAGCTTTCTTT. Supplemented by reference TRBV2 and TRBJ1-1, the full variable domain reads EPEVTQTPSHQVTQMGQEVILRCVPISNHLYFYWYRQILGQKVEFLVSFYNNEISEKSEIFDDQFSVERPDGSNFTLKIRSTKLEDSAMYFCATSASSGTEAFFGQGTRLTVV.

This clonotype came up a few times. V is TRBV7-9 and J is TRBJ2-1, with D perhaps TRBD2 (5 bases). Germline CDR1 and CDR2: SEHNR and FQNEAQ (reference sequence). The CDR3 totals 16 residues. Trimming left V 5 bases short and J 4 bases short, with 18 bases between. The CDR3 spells CASSPILGRTYNEQFF. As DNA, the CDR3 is TGTGCCAGCAGCCCGATACTAGGGCGTACTTACAATGAGCAGTTCTTC.

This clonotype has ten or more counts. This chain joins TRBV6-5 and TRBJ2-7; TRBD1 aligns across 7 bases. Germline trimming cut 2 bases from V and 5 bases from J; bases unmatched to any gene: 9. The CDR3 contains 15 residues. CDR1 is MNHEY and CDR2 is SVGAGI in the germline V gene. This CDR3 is CASSYGWLTGDEQYF. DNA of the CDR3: TGTGCCAGCAGTTACGGATGGCTTACAGGGGACGAGCAGTACTTC.

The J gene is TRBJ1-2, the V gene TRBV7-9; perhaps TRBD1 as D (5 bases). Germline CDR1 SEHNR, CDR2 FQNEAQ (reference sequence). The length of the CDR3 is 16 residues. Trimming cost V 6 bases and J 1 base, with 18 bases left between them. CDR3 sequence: CASRSPMGTLNYGYTF. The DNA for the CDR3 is TGTGCCAGCAGAAGTCCCATGGGGACCCTTAACTATGGCTACACCTTC.

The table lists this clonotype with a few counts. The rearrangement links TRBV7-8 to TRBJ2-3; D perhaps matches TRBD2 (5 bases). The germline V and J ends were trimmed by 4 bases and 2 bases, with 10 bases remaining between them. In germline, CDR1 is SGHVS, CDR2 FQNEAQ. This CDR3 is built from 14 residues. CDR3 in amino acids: CASSSGSYTDTQYF. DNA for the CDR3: TGTGCCAGCAGCTCGGGGTCGTACACAGATACGCAGTATTTT.

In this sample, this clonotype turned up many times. The CDR3 here is CASSGAEGARVYGYTF. CDR3 bases: TGTGCCAGTAGTGGGGCGGAAGGGGCCCGGGTCTATGGCTACACCTTC. The V and J genes are TRBV19 and TRBJ1-2, with D possibly TRBD1 on 5 matching bases. This CDR3 contains 16 residues. Germline loops: CDR1 LNHDA, CDR2 SQIVND (reference sequence). V was pared by 5 bases and J by 4 bases, with 20 bases between.

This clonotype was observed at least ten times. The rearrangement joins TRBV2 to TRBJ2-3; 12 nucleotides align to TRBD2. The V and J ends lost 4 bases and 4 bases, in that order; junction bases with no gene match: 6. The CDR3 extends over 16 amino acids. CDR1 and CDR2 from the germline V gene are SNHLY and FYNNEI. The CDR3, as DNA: TGTGCCAGCAGTGGGGCTAGCGGGAGGGTCGCAGATACGCAGTATTTT. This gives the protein CASSGASGRVADTQYF.

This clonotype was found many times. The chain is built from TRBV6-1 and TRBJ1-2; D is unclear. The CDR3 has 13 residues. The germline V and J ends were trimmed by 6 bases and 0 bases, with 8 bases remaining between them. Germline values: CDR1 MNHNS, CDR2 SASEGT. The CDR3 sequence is CASSQQTNYGYTF. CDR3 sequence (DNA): TGTGCCAGCAGCCAGCAGACTAACTATGGCTACACCTTC.

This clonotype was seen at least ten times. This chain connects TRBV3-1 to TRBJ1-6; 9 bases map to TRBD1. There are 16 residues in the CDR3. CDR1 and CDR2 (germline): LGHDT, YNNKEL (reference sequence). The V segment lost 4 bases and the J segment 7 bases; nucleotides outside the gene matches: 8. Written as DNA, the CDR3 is TGTGCCAGCAGCCCCTGGGGACAGGGCTCCAATTCACCCCTCCACTTT. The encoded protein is CASSPWGQGSNSPLHF.

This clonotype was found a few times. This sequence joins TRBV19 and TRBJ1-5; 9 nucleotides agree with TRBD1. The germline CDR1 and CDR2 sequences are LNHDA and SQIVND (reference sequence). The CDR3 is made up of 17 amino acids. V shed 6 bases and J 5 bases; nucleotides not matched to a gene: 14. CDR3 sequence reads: CASSFNRDRVFHQPQHF. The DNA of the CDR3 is TGTGCCAGTAGCTTCAATCGGGACAGGGTCTTCCATCAGCCCCAGCATTTT.

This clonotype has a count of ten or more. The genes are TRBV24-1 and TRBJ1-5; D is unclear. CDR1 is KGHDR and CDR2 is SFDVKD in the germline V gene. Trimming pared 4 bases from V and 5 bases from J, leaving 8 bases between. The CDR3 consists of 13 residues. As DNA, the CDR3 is TGTGCCACCAGTGACAGTTGGGATCAGCCCCAGCATTTT. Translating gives CATSDSWDQPQHF.

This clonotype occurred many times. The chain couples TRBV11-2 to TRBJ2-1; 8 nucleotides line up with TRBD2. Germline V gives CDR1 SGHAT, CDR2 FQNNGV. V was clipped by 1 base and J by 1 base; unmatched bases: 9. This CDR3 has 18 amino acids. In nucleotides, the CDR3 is TGTGCCAGCAGCTTAGTGTCCAGCGGGAGTTTGTCCTACAATGAGCAGTTCTTC. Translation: CASSLVSSGSLSYNEQFF.

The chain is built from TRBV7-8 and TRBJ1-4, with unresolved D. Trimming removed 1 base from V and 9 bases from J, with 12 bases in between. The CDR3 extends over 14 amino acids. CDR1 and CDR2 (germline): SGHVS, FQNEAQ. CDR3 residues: CASSLGPRAKKLFF. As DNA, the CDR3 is TGTGCCAGCAGCTTAGGCCCCCGTGCAAAAAAACTGTTTTTT.

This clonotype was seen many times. This CDR3 is CASTYRADTEAFF. The CDR3, as DNA: TGTGCCAGCACATACCGAGCGGACACTGAAGCTTTCTTT. The rearrangement joins TRBV6-2 or TRBV6-3 to TRBJ1-1; no clear D gene. Per germline, CDR1 MNHEY and CDR2 SVGEGT. There are 13 residues in the CDR3. Trimming pared 7 bases from V and 3 bases from J, leaving 12 bases between.

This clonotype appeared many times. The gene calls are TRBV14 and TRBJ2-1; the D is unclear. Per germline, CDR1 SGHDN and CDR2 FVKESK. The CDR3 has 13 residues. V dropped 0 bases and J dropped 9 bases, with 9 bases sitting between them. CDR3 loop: CASSQDLIREQFF. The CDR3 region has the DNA TGTGCCAGCAGCCAAGACCTTATCCGTGAGCAGTTCTTC.

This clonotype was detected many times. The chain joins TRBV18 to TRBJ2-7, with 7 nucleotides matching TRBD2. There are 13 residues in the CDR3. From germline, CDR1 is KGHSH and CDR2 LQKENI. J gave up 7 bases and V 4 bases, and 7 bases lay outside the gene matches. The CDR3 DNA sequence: TGTGCCAGCTCACAAAGCGGGATGAGTGAGCAGTACTTC. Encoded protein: CASSQSGMSEQYF.

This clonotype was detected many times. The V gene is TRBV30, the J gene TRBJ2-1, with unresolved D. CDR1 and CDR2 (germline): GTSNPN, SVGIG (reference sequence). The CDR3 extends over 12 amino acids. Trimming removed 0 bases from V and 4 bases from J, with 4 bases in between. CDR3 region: CAWSVQYNEQFF. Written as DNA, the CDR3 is TGTGCCTGGAGTGTACAGTACAATGAGCAGTTCTTC.

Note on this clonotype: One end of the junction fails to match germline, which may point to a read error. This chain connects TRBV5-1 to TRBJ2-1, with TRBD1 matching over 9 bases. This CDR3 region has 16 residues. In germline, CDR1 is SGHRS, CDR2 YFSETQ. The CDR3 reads CANSTLPGQGGDEQFF. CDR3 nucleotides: TGCGCCAACAGCACATTACCGGGACAGGGAGGGGATGAGCAGTTCTTC.

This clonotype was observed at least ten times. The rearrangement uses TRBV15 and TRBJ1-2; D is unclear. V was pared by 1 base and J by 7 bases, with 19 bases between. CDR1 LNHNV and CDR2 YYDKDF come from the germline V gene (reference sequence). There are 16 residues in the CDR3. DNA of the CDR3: TGTGCCACCAGCAGAGCCCGGGCCTCCGGCCGATCTGGCTACACCTTC. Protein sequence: CATSRARASGRSGYTF.

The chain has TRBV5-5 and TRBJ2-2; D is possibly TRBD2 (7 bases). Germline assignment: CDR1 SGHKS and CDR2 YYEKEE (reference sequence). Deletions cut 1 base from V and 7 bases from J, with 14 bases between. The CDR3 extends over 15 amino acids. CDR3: CASSLRGAQGGELFF. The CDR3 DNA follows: TGTGCCAGCAGCTTGCGGGGGGCGCAAGGCGGGGAGCTGTTTTTT.

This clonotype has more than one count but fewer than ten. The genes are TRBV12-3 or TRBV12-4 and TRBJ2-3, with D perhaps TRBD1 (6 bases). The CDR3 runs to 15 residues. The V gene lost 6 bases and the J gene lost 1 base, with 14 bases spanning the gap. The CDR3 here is CASRGAGRGTDTQYF. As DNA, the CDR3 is TGTGCCAGCAGGGGGGCGGGCAGGGGCACAGATACGCAGTATTTT.

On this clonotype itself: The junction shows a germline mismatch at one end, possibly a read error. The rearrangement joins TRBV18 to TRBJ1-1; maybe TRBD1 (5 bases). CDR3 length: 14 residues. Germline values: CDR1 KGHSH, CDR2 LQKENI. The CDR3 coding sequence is TGTGCCAGCTCACCATTGGACAAGAACGCTGAAGCTTTCTTT. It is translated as CASSPLDKNAEAFF.

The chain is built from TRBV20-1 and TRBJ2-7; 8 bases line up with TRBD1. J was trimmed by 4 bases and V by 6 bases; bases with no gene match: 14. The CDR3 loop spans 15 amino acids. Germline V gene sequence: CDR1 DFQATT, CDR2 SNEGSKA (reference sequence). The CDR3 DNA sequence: TGCAGTGCGAGAAGTTTCGGACAGGGAGCGTACGAGCAGTACTTC. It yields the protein CSARSFGQGAYEQYF.

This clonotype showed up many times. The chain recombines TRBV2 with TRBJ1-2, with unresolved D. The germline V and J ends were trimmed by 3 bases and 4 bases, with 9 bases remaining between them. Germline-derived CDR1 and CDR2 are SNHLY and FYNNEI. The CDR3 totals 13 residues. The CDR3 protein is CASSEVASYGYTF. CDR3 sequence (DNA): TGTGCCAGCAGTGAGGTAGCTAGCTATGGCTACACCTTC.

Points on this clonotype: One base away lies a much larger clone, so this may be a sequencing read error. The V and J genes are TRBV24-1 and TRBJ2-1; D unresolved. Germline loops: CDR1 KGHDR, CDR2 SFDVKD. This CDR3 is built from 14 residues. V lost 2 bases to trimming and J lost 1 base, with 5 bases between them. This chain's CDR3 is CATSDSDSYNEQFF. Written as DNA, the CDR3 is TGTGCCACCAGTGATTCTGATTCCTACAATGAGCAGTTCTTC.

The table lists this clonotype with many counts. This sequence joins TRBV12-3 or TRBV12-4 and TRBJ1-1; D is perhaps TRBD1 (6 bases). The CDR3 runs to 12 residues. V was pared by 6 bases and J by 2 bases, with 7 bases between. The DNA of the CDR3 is TGTGCCAGCAGCAGGGGTAACACTGAAGCTTTCTTT. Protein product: CASSRGNTEAFF.

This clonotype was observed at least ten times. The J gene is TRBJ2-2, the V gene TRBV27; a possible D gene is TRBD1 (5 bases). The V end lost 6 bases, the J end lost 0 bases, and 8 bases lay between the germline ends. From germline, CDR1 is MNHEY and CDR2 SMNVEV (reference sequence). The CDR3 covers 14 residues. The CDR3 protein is CASSHRSNTGELFF. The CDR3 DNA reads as TGTGCCAGCAGCCACAGGTCGAACACCGGGGAGCTGTTTTTT.